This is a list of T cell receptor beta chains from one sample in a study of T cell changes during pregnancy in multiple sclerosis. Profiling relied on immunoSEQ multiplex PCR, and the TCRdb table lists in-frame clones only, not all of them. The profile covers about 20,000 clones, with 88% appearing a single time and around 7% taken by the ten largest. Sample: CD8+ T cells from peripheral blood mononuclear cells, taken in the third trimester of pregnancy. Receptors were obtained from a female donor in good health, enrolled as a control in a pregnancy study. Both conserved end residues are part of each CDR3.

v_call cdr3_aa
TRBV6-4 CASSGTGGTDTQYF
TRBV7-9 CASSPKSGGFYNEQFF
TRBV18 CASSPGQGALWAGRIYNEQFF
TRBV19 CASSKATGLAVNEQFF
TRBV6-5 CASSYDRPNTEAFF
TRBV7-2 CASSLRAGVVGNIQYF
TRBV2 CASSEAGSREPEAFF
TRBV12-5 CASGLRKQGGNSPLHF
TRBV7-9 CASSPWLAGETGELFF
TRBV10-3 CAMRGRGLNEQFF
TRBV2 CASRLDADTQYF
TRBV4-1 CASSPADTLSYEQYF
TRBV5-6 CASSLATSGGTYEQYF
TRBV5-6 CASSSITGNEQFF
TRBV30 CAWNLSGRPTGELFF
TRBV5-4 CASSPGTGGSYEQYF
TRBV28 CASRTTGNIGEQYF
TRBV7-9 CASGREWGHEQFF
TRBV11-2 CASSQGGTGVNTEAFF
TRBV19 CASGTGLYEQYF
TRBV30 CAWSYRQINYGYTF
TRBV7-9 CASSTRTRVVKTGELFF
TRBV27 CASSLLIDTEAFF
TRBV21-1 CASSIPPRANTEAFF
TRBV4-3 CASSQEASEYNEQFF
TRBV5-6 CASSLVALGLFF
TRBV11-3 CASSPGGQLDEQYF
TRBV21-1 CASSMGAGPGNTIYF
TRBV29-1 CSVELARDSSYEQYF
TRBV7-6 CASSLQGAYEQYF
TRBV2 CASSDRGNSNEQFF
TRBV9 CASSPLPSGRRAVEQFF
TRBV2 CASGEQGLRNEQYF
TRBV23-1 CASSPDRPKTDTQYF
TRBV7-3 CASSLTGLTGELFF
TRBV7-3 CASSLSGYEETQYF
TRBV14 CASSHFTSGGQSQETQYF
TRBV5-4 CASSLGYGYTF
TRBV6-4 CASSRGSYNEQFF
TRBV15 CATSRGDSSTDTQYF
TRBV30 CAWTSGTGNQPQHF
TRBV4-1 CASSSGQDFYEQYF
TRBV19 CASSSPGYDRVYGYTF
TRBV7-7 CASGQGGVDEQFF
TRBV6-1 CASSEDPGSYNEQFF
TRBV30 CAWRGAANTEAFF
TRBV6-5 CASSFKQGSPEAFF
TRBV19 CASSPTARGSTGYTF
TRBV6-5 CASGTGGRYNEQFF
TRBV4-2 CASSQETSGSYEQYF
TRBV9 CASSVDGTPEGGTGELFF
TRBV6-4 CASSFGLAGDNEQFF
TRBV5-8 CASSFPPSGNNEQFF
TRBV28 CASSFSLDTQYF
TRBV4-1 CASSRMAGTGYGYTF
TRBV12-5 CASGSDSLMREAFF
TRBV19 CASSISQGHLYEQYF